These 30 T cell receptor beta chains were sequenced from one sample in a study of graft-versus-host responses after intestinal transplantation. Assay: immunoSEQ multiplex PCR; the TCRdb copy retains only in-frame clones and omits some. Seen here are under 45,000 clones, just under 90% observed once, and the top ten hold 7.1%. Sequencing was performed on PBMCs, taken less than 280 days after transplant. These receptors all stem from a human patient who received an intestinal transplant, so some T cells may come from the graft donor.

V gene TRBV5-8 combines with J gene TRBJ1-2, with D unresolved. Trimming took off 4 bases at V and 4 bases at J, with 14 bases between the two ends. This CDR3 contains 14 residues. CDR1 is SGHTS, CDR2 YDEGEE, per germline. The CDR3 is CASSLSVGVYGYTF. CDR3 nucleotides: TGTGCCAGCAGCCTCAGTGTGGGAGTCTATGGCTACACCTTC.

The chain couples TRBV11-2 to TRBJ1-2; no definite D call. The CDR3 length is 15 residues. V was cut by 3 bases and J by 0 bases, with 11 bases left in between. CDR1 is SGHAT and CDR2 is FQNNGV in the germline V gene. The CDR3 bases are TGTGCCAGCAGCTTGGCCGGTCTCCCTAACTATGGCTACACCTTC. Its translation: CASSLAGLPNYGYTF.

This chain links TRBV4-2 with TRBJ2-7; D is possibly TRBD1 or TRBD2 (5 bases each). Germline assignment: CDR1 LGHNA and CDR2 YNFKEQ. Trimming pared 1 base from V and 6 bases from J, leaving 16 bases between. The CDR3 loop spans 15 amino acids. The CDR3 DNA sequence: TGTGCCAGCAGCCAAGTGGGCCCCGGGGACGCCGAGCAGTACTTC. Translated: CASSQVGPGDAEQYF.

The genes are TRBV4-2 and TRBJ2-7, with D perhaps TRBD2 (7 bases). Germline-derived CDR1 and CDR2 are LGHNA and YNFKEQ. The V and J ends lost 0 bases and 4 bases respectively, with 19 bases between them. This CDR3 region has 17 residues. The DNA for the CDR3 is TGTGCCAGCAGCCAAGATCTTATGGGGGGGCAGGGTTACGAGCAGTACTTC. This gives the protein CASSQDLMGGQGYEQYF.

In this sample, this clone turned up once. V usage is TRBV15 and J usage is TRBJ1-4; D possibly corresponds to TRBD1 (5 bases). V shed 0 bases and J shed 5 bases, with 13 bases lying between them. CDR3 length: 16 residues. Per germline, CDR1 LNHNV and CDR2 YYDKDF (reference sequence). The DNA of the CDR3 is TGTGCCACCAGCAGAGATCTGGGGGGGGAAAATGAAAAACTGTTTTTT. This translates into CATSRDLGGENEKLFF.

The chain joins TRBV27 to TRBJ1-1; D not certain. The germline CDR1 and CDR2 sequences are MNHEY and SMNVEV (reference sequence). The CDR3 runs to 15 residues. V gave up 7 bases and J gave up 0 bases, with 15 bases separating them. CDR3 protein: CASTPAGPMNTEAFF. In nucleotides, the CDR3 is TGTGCCAGCACCCCTGCGGGCCCGATGAACACTGAAGCTTTCTTT.

V is TRBV2 and J is TRBJ1-1, with D uncertain. CDR1 SNHLY and CDR2 FYNNEI come from the germline V gene. The CDR3 runs 15 residues. V lost 6 bases and J 0 bases, leaving 14 bases between the germline ends. CDR3 nucleotides: TGTGCCAGCAGGTTTGGTCCTATAATGAACACTGAAGCTTTCTTT. Translating gives CASRFGPIMNTEAFF.

This clone occurred a few times. The V call is TRBV11-2, the J call TRBJ1-1; D not certain. CDR1 is SGHAT, CDR2 FQNNGV, per germline. This CDR3 comprises 13 residues. V was shortened by 1 base and J by 2 bases, with 5 bases between the two germline ends. The CDR3 reads CASSLAANTEAFF. CDR3 coding DNA: TGTGCCAGCAGCTTAGCCGCAAACACTGAAGCTTTCTTT.

This clone was found once. This chain joins TRBV7-8 and TRBJ2-7, with 11 bases that match TRBD1. The CDR3 contains 14 residues. Germline V CDR1 and CDR2: SGHVS, FQNEAQ. V gave up 5 bases and J gave up 4 bases; unmatched junction bases: 4. CDR3 sequence reads: CASSARDRGYEQYF. The CDR3 nucleotides are TGTGCCAGCAGCGCGAGGGACAGGGGGTACGAGCAGTACTTC.

The chain combines TRBV2 with TRBJ2-7, with no clear D. CDR1 is SNHLY, CDR2 FYNNEI, per germline. V lost 6 bases and J lost 6, with 12 bases in between. The CDR3 sequence is 12 residues long. Here the CDR3 reads CASSEQMLEQYF. The CDR3 bases are TGTGCCAGCAGCGAACAGATGCTCGAGCAGTACTTC.

The chain uses TRBV5-6 and TRBJ1-2; a weak D match, TRBD1 (6 bases). The V gene's germline CDR1 is SGHDT and CDR2 YYEEEE. Deletions cut 4 bases from V and 4 bases from J, with 17 bases between. This CDR3 spans 15 amino acids. DNA for the CDR3: TGTGCCAGCAGCCGCCAAAGGGGGGGTCTCTATGGCTACACCTTC. Its translation is CASSRQRGGLYGYTF.

V usage is TRBV30 and J usage is TRBJ2-1; D gene unclear. Trimming stripped 0 bases from V and 6 bases from J, with 12 bases between. From germline, CDR1 is GTSNPN and CDR2 SVGIG (reference sequence). The CDR3 contains 14 residues. DNA for the CDR3: TGTGCCTGGAGTGTACTGCCGGGTCCCAATGAGCAGTTCTTC. This translates into CAWSVLPGPNEQFF.

The chain uses TRBV7-9 and TRBJ2-2, with 10 nucleotides matching TRBD2. CDR1 is SEHNR and CDR2 is FQNEAQ in the germline V gene (reference sequence). V was clipped by 4 bases and J by 6 bases; unmatched bases: 5. This CDR3 has 15 amino acids. The CDR3 protein is CASSSPGLASGELFF. The CDR3, as DNA: TGTGCCAGCAGCTCCCCGGGACTAGCGTCCGGGGAGCTGTTTTTT. Filled out from reference TRBV7-9 and TRBJ2-2, the complete variable domain reads DTGVSQNPRHKITKRGQNVTFRCDPISEHNRLYWYRQTLGQGPEFLTYFQNEAQLEKSRLLSDRFSAERPKGSFSTLEIQRTEQGDSAMYLCASSSPGLASGELFFGEGSRLTVL.

The chain employs TRBV12-5 and TRBJ2-5; D is unclear. CDR1 is LGHNT and CDR2 is FRNRAP in the germline V gene. Trimming stripped 6 bases from V and 5 bases from J, with 10 bases between. This CDR3 spans 12 amino acids. CDR3 protein: CASGQYLETQYF. The CDR3 DNA reads TGTGCTAGTGGCCAGTATCTGGAGACCCAGTACTTC.

This CDR3 reads CASTTGRGIGTEAFF. As DNA, the CDR3 is TGTGCCAGCACCACGGGGCGGGGGATAGGCACTGAAGCTTTCTTT. This rearrangement joins TRBV6-6 to TRBJ1-1; TRBD1 might be the D (5 bases). Germline V gene sequence: CDR1 MNHNY, CDR2 SVGAGI (reference sequence). CDR3 length equals 15 residues. V shed 7 bases and J shed 4 bases, with 19 bases lying between them.

The chain is built from TRBV9 and TRBJ2-2; 9 bases agree with TRBD2. The CDR3 totals 16 residues. Germline loops: CDR1 SGDLS, CDR2 YYNGEE. The J segment lost 4 bases and the V segment lost 0 bases, leaving 4 bases of the junction unmatched. CDR3 coding DNA: TGTGCCAGCAGCGTAGGTTTGCGGGGGGGCACCGGGGAGCTGTTTTTT. This sequence encodes CASSVGLRGGTGELFF.

This sequence joins TRBV5-1 and TRBJ1-2; 8 bases are a match to TRBD1. Germline assignment: CDR1 SGHRS and CDR2 YFSETQ. This CDR3 spans 14 amino acids. V lost 5 bases, J lost 8 bases, and 11 bases stayed unmatched. The CDR3 DNA reads TGCGCCAGCAGTTTAGGACAGGGAGTGTTCGGCTACACCTTC. Translated, it gives CASSLGQGVFGYTF.

The chain combines TRBV4-1 with TRBJ1-6, with unresolved D. Germline V gene lookup returns CDR1 MGHRA and CDR2 YSYEKL. The CDR3 loop spans 17 amino acids. The germline V and J ends were trimmed by 4 bases and 12 bases, with 25 bases remaining between them. The CDR3, as DNA: TGCGCCAGCAGCCGCTTCCGTGCGGACGGGTCAAGTAGACCCCTCCACTTT. Translation: CASSRFRADGSSRPLHF.

The V gene is TRBV4-1, the J gene TRBJ2-7; D is unclear. The length of the CDR3 is 16 residues. The germline V gene encodes CDR1 MGHRA and CDR2 YSYEKL. Between the trimmed V and J ends, which lost 2 bases and 1 base, there was a span of 15 bases. The DNA for the CDR3 is TGCGCCAGCAGCCAAACCACGGCAGCCCATTCCTACGAGCAGTACTTC. Translation: CASSQTTAAHSYEQYF.

The chain recombines TRBV11-2 with TRBJ1-1; 7 bases agree with TRBD1. V was pared by 7 bases and J by 0 bases, with 5 bases of the junction left unmatched. The CDR3 loop spans 14 amino acids. From germline, CDR1 is SGHAT and CDR2 FQNNGV. DNA for the CDR3: TGTGCCAGCACGCGGGGACAGATGAACACTGAAGCTTTCTTT. Protein sequence: CASTRGQMNTEAFF.

The rearrangement links TRBV19 to TRBJ2-7, with 10 nucleotides matching TRBD1. J was trimmed by 3 bases and V by 5 bases; bases with no gene match: 4. The length of the CDR3 is 14 residues. Germline V gene data show CDR1 as LNHDA and CDR2 as SQIVND (reference sequence). This CDR3 reads CASSPRDRGYEQYF. CDR3 nucleotide sequence: TGTGCCAGTAGTCCCCGGGACAGGGGCTACGAGCAGTACTTC.

This chain connects TRBV27 to TRBJ2-1; D tentatively reads TRBD1 or TRBD2 (5 bases each). Germline V gene data show CDR1 as MNHEY and CDR2 as SMNVEV (reference sequence). Trimming left V 3 bases short and J 8 bases short, with 11 bases between. The length of the CDR3 is 13 residues. CDR3 DNA sequence: TGTGCCAGCAGTTTGTATAGGGACCATGAGCAGTTCTTC. Its protein is CASSLYRDHEQFF.

The chain joins TRBV7-2 to TRBJ1-2; a weak D match, TRBD1 (5 bases). The CDR3 runs 15 residues. Germline values: CDR1 SGHTA, CDR2 FQGNSA. The ends were cut back, 1 base at V and 5 bases at J, with 14 bases in the middle. For the CDR3, the DNA is TGTGCCAGCAGCTTAGATAGTGGGACGGGATATGGCTACACCTTC. This translates into CASSLDSGTGYGYTF. The full variable domain, rest sourced from reference TRBV7-2 and TRBJ1-2, is GAGVSQSPSNKVTEKGKDVELRCDPISGHTALYWYRQSLGQGLEFLIYFQGNSAPDKSGLPSDRFSAERTGGSVSTLTIQRTQQEDSAVYLCASSLDSGTGYGYTFGSGTRLTVV.

The chain is built from TRBV2 and TRBJ2-1; D perhaps matches TRBD1 (6 bases). The V end was cut by 7 bases, the J end by 0 bases, with 19 bases between. The CDR3 extends over 17 amino acids. Germline V CDR1 and CDR2: SNHLY, FYNNEI. DNA of the CDR3: TGTGCCAGCACCGAGGGTCCCGGGACACTCTCCTACAATGAGCAGTTCTTC. The encoded protein is CASTEGPGTLSYNEQFF.

The chain uses TRBV5-6 and TRBJ2-1, with 7 nucleotides matching TRBD2. The junction had 13 bases not matched to a gene; V was cut back by 7 bases and J by 3 bases. CDR1 and CDR2 from the germline V gene are SGHDT and YYEEEE. This CDR3 contains 16 residues. CDR3 in DNA: TGTGCCAGCCTCCGCCGGATAGCGGGTCTCTACAATGAGCAGTTCTTC. This encodes CASLRRIAGLYNEQFF.

This rearrangement joins TRBV11-2 to TRBJ2-7; no definite D call. The V gene lost 5 bases and the J gene lost 0 bases, with 8 bases spanning the gap. This CDR3 contains 13 residues. Germline loops: CDR1 SGHAT, CDR2 FQNNGV. CDR3 in amino acids: CASSLGFSYEQYF. DNA for the CDR3: TGTGCCAGCAGCCTAGGTTTCTCCTACGAGCAGTACTTC. The variable domain in full, completed from reference TRBV11-2 and TRBJ2-7, reads EAGVAQSPRYKIIEKRQSVAFWCNPISGHATLYWYQQILGQGPKLLIQFQNNGVVDDSQLPKDRFSAERLKGVDSTLKIQPAKLEDSAVYLCASSLGFSYEQYFGPGTRLTVT.

The chain links TRBV5-4 to TRBJ1-1; D call uncertain. V was cut by 6 bases and J by 1 base, with 16 bases left in between. CDR3 length: 15 amino acids. Per germline, CDR1 SGHNT and CDR2 YYREEE (reference sequence). The CDR3 bases are TGTGCCAGCACATCTGGGAGCCGCCAGAACACTGAAGCTTTCTTT. Amino acid sequence: CASTSGSRQNTEAFF.

This clone was counted a single time. This sequence joins TRBV5-1 and TRBJ1-2; the D is unclear. CDR3 length: 14 amino acids. Germline V gives CDR1 SGHRS, CDR2 YFSETQ. Between the trimmed V and J ends, which lost 4 bases and 6 bases, there was a span of 16 bases. The CDR3 loop is CASSADPSTDGYTF. The CDR3 DNA sequence: TGCGCCAGCAGCGCGGACCCCTCTACGGATGGCTACACCTTC.

The J gene is TRBJ1-2, the V gene TRBV2, with a weak D call TRBD1 (5 bases). The CDR3 is 14 residues long. Germline V gene data show CDR1 as SNHLY and CDR2 as FYNNEI. V dropped 1 base and J dropped 4 bases, with 10 bases sitting between them. The CDR3: CASSEGRGAYGYTF. For the CDR3, the DNA is TGTGCCAGCAGTGAAGGCAGAGGGGCCTATGGCTACACCTTC. The full variable domain, completed using reference TRBV2 and TRBJ1-2, is EPEVTQTPSHQVTQMGQEVILRCVPISNHLYFYWYRQILGQKVEFLVSFYNNEISEKSEIFDDQFSVERPDGSNFTLKIRSTKLEDSAMYFCASSEGRGAYGYTFGSGTRLTVV.

V gene TRBV4-1 combines with J gene TRBJ2-1; D may be TRBD1 (6 bases). Trimming cost V 4 bases and J 4 bases, with 17 bases left between them. Germline CDR1 reads MGHRA; CDR2 reads YSYEKL. The CDR3 sequence is 16 residues long. This CDR3 is CASSPLTGLRYNEQFF. CDR3 DNA sequence: TGCGCCAGCAGCCCCCTGACAGGCCTCAGGTACAATGAGCAGTTCTTC.